The 14 T cell receptor beta chains listed next were all sequenced from one sample in a study of radiotherapy plus CTLA-4 blockade in lung cancer. TCRdb keeps only in-frame clones here, not all; method: immunoSEQ multiplex PCR. Altogether 90,000 to 95,000 clones are present, about 83% being singletons, with the ten largest covering 0.75% to 0.85%. The sequencing used peripheral blood, collected from a patient treated with radiotherapy plus ipilimumab. The receptors originated from a human donor with non-small cell lung cancer who had stable disease on radiotherapy plus ipilimumab.

V and J are TRBV5-1 and TRBJ2-2; D call uncertain. V was trimmed by 6 bases and J by 9 bases, leaving 18 bases between them. There are 14 residues in the CDR3. The germline gives CDR1 SGHRS, CDR2 YFSETQ. The CDR3 DNA reads as TGCGCCAGCACGGCACCAGGCGAGTCCCGGGAGCTGTTTTTT. Protein product: CASTAPGESRELFF.

CDR3 sequence (DNA): TGTGCCAGCAGCACGGACAGGGGCTACAATGAGCAGTTCTTC. Translation gives CASSTDRGYNEQFF. V is TRBV7-2 and J is TRBJ2-1; 9 nucleotides line up with TRBD1. The V segment lost 5 bases and the J segment 3 bases; nucleotides outside the gene matches: 2. The V gene's germline CDR1 is SGHTA and CDR2 FQGNSA. This CDR3 has 14 residues. Full variable domain (remainder filled in from reference TRBV7-2 and TRBJ2-1): GAGVSQSPSNKVTEKGKDVELRCDPISGHTALYWYRQSLGQGLEFLIYFQGNSAPDKSGLPSDRFSAERTGGSVSTLTIQRTQQEDSAVYLCASSTDRGYNEQFFGPGTRLTVL.

The rearrangement uses TRBV5-5 and TRBJ1-2, with 8 positions matching TRBD1. The germline gives CDR1 SGHKS, CDR2 YYEKEE (reference sequence). Trimming cost V 2 bases and J 0 bases; bases outside gene matches: 6. This CDR3 is 16 amino acids long. This chain's CDR3 is CASSFGQGRANYGYTF. The CDR3 DNA reads as TGTGCCAGCAGCTTCGGACAGGGCAGGGCTAACTATGGCTACACCTTC. Complete variable domain (other parts from reference TRBV5-5 and TRBJ1-2): DAGVTQSPTHLIKTRGQQVTLRCSPISGHKSVSWYQQVLGQGPQFIFQYYEKEERGRGNFPDRFSARQFPNYSSELNVNALLLGDSALYLCASSFGQGRANYGYTFGSGTRLTVV.

The rearrangement joins TRBV6-5 to TRBJ2-5; D is tentatively TRBD1 or TRBD2 (5 bases each). In germline, CDR1 is MNHEY, CDR2 SVGAGI. With 4 bases removed from V and 4 bases from J, the gap between germline ends came to 16 bases. This CDR3 contains 15 residues. CDR3 loop: CASSSVPGRGETQYF. The CDR3 DNA follows: TGTGCCAGCAGTTCCGTTCCGGGAAGGGGAGAGACCCAGTACTTC.

The V call is TRBV9, the J call TRBJ2-6; D may be TRBD1 (6 bases). V was shortened by 2 bases and J by 4 bases, with 25 bases between the two germline ends. This CDR3 has 20 amino acids. Germline CDR1 and CDR2: SGDLS and YYNGEE. CDR3 in amino acids: CASSVRPVDRSFSGANVLTF. The CDR3 nucleotides are TGTGCCAGCAGCGTTAGGCCCGTAGACAGGTCGTTCTCCGGGGCCAACGTCCTGACTTTC. The full variable domain, in which reference TRBV9 and TRBJ2-6 provide the parts outside the CDR3, is DSGVTQTPKHLITATGQRVTLRCSPRSGDLSVYWYQQSLDQGLQFLIQYYNGEERAKGNILERFSAQQFPDLHSELNLSSLELGDSALYFCASSVRPVDRSFSGANVLTFGAGSRLTVL.

The genes are TRBV2 and TRBJ2-1; D is undetermined. V lost 5 bases to trimming and J lost 10 bases, with 15 bases between them. Germline CDR1 reads SNHLY; CDR2 reads FYNNEI. The CDR3 runs to 13 residues. The CDR3 protein is CASSPGTGAEQFF. The CDR3 DNA reads as TGTGCCAGCAGTCCGGGTACTGGCGCGGAGCAGTTCTTC.

This chain uses TRBV11-3 with TRBJ2-1, with TRBD2 as a possible D gene (6 bases). Between the trimmed V and J ends, which lost 5 bases and 7 bases, there was a span of 12 bases. The CDR3 sequence is 13 residues long. Germline CDR1 SGHNT, CDR2 YENEEA. The chain's CDR3 is CASSRGTENEQFF. The DNA of the CDR3 is TGTGCCAGCAGCCGCGGGACCGAGAATGAGCAGTTCTTC.

The chain combines TRBV4-2 with TRBJ2-2, with D perhaps matching TRBD2 (6 bases). This CDR3 has 15 residues. V was pared by 0 bases and J by 5 bases, with 10 bases between. Germline V CDR1 and CDR2: LGHNA, YNFKEQ. CDR3 DNA sequence: TGTGCCAGCAGCCAAGATACGGGAGCTACCGGGGAGCTGTTTTTT. Its protein is CASSQDTGATGELFF.

This clone occurred once. This chain connects TRBV27 to TRBJ2-3; 11 positions match TRBD2. This CDR3 contains 18 residues. Germline values: CDR1 MNHEY, CDR2 SMNVEV (reference sequence). Trimming took 4 bases from V and 1 from J; bases not matched to a gene: 10. CDR3 coding DNA: TGTGCCAGCAGTTCCTTGGGGAGACTAGCGGGGCGCACAGATACGCAGTATTTT. As protein: CASSSLGRLAGRTDTQYF.

The rearrangement joins TRBV15 to TRBJ1-2; 7 bases line up with TRBD1. V lost 1 base, J lost 3 bases, and 2 bases stayed unmatched. Germline V gives CDR1 LNHNV, CDR2 YYDKDF (reference sequence). This CDR3 is built from 14 residues. The DNA for the CDR3 is TGTGCCACCAGCAGAGCGGGACAGTACTATGGCTACACCTTC. Amino acids: CATSRAGQYYGYTF.

This sequence joins TRBV28 and TRBJ2-5; 7 positions agree with TRBD1. The J call may be wrong; the DNA end is better matched by TRBJ2-7. The germline gives CDR1 MDHEN, CDR2 SYDVKM. The CDR3 sequence is 16 residues long. The CDR3 loop is CASSPHTGTASYEQYF. The CDR3 DNA is TGTGCCAGCAGTCCCCACACCGGGACAGCCTCCTACGAGCAGTACTTC.

The genes are TRBV7-2 and TRBJ2-1; no clear D gene. Per germline, CDR1 SGHTA and CDR2 FQGNSA. Trimming cost V 2 bases and J 9 bases, with 11 bases left between them. CDR3 size: 13 residues. DNA of the CDR3: TGTGCCAGCAGCTTACCTGCCCTCAGTGAGCAGTTCTTC. Amino acids: CASSLPALSEQFF.

The chain has TRBV28 and TRBJ1-4, with D unresolved. Germline V CDR1 and CDR2: MDHEN, SYDVKM. The V and J ends lost 2 bases and 0 bases respectively, with 7 bases between them. The CDR3 has 15 amino acids. CDR3 protein: CASSLTTTTNEKLFF. CDR3 sequence (DNA): TGTGCCAGCAGTTTAACCACGACAACTAATGAAAAACTGTTTTTT.

The chain uses TRBV11-2 and TRBJ2-1; D might be TRBD1 or TRBD2, each matching 6 bases. Trimming took 5 bases from V and 6 from J, leaving 20 bases between them. The CDR3 spans 16 residues. Germline values: CDR1 SGHAT, CDR2 FQNNGV. CDR3 nucleotides: TGTGCCAGCAGCCGCCCGGGGGCTTCCTCTAGCAATGAGCAGTTCTTC. This codes for CASSRPGASSSNEQFF.